These 28 T cell receptor beta chains came from one sample sequenced in a study of CD8 T cells in Susac syndrome. Reverse transcription of about 0.5 to 1 ug RNA was performed with random hexamers. MiXCR was run by TCRdb on the immunoSEQ multiplex PCR reads, yielding one entry per CDR3 protein. The data show just under 95,000 distinct CDR3 sequences, around 94% seen once. Specimen: CD4+ T cells from PBMCs. These receptors all stem from a human donor with Susac syndrome.

The gene calls are TRBV19 and TRBJ1-6, with D perhaps matching TRBD1 (5 bases). Trimming pared 3 bases from V and 8 bases from J, leaving 14 bases between. Germline V gene data show CDR1 as LNHDA and CDR2 as SQIVND (reference sequence). This CDR3 is built from 15 residues. The CDR3 DNA follows: TGTGCCAGTAGTATCCTGGGCCAGGGCGATTCACCCCTCCACTTT. Translated: CASSILGQGDSPLHF.

This sequence joins TRBV28 and TRBJ1-2, with D possibly matching TRBD1 (6 bases). The CDR3 spans 15 residues. Germline V lookup: CDR1 MDHEN, CDR2 SYDVKM. V gave up 8 bases and J gave up 4 bases, with 20 bases separating them. CDR3: CASGVEAWGLYGYTF. CDR3 coding DNA: TGTGCCAGCGGGGTAGAGGCTTGGGGGCTCTATGGCTACACCTTC.

The chain links TRBV19 to TRBJ1-5, with 8 bases that match TRBD1. The germline V gene has CDR1 LNHDA and CDR2 SQIVND (reference sequence). The V gene end was trimmed by 4 bases and the J gene end by 7 bases; junction bases not matched to a gene: 9. CDR3 length equals 15 residues. This chain's CDR3 is CASSRGQGAAQPQHF. CDR3 in DNA: TGTGCCAGTAGTAGGGGCCAGGGGGCAGCCCAGCCCCAGCATTTT.

V and J are TRBV14 and TRBJ1-1; D unresolved. V dropped 1 base and J dropped 9 bases, with 12 bases sitting between them. Germline V gene sequence: CDR1 SGHDN, CDR2 FVKESK. The length of the CDR3 is 13 residues. The CDR3 sequence is CASSQGPGSQAFF. CDR3 nucleotide sequence: TGTGCCAGCAGCCAAGGACCCGGGTCGCAAGCTTTCTTT.

The chain links TRBV12-3 or TRBV12-4 to TRBJ2-5; unclear D gene. This CDR3 spans 13 amino acids. Trimming removed 1 base from V and 5 bases from J, with 8 bases in between. CDR3 bases: TGTGCCAGCAGTTTAGGGCGGAAGGAGACCCAGTACTTC. Encoded protein: CASSLGRKETQYF.

The chain employs TRBV30 and TRBJ1-1; no firm D call. The germline V and J ends were trimmed by 4 bases and 0 bases, with 9 bases remaining between them. Germline V gives CDR1 GTSNPN, CDR2 SVGIG (reference sequence). The CDR3 contains 13 residues. CDR3: CAWTVGMNTEAFF. DNA of the CDR3: TGTGCCTGGACCGTGGGAATGAACACTGAAGCTTTCTTT.

The CDR3 spells CASSPRLAGDTQYF. The CDR3 nucleotides are TGTGCCAGCAGCCCTAGACTAGCGGGGGATACGCAGTATTTT. V usage is TRBV5-4 and J usage is TRBJ2-3; TRBD2 agrees at 11 bases. Germline CDR1 reads SGHNT; CDR2 reads YYREEE (reference sequence). The ends lost 4 bases at V and 6 bases at J; junction bases unmatched: 4. This CDR3 contains 14 residues.

V is TRBV20-1 and J is TRBJ2-7; D possibly corresponds to TRBD1 (5 bases). Germline values: CDR1 DFQATT, CDR2 SNEGSKA (reference sequence). This CDR3 is 14 amino acids long. V was clipped by 3 bases and J by 0 bases, with 12 bases between them. DNA of the CDR3: TGCAGTGCTAGTATGACAGCCAGCTCCTACGAGCAGTACTTC. It encodes CSASMTASSYEQYF.

The rearrangement uses TRBV25-1 and TRBJ2-5; TRBD2 aligns across 9 bases. The V gene end was trimmed by 1 base and the J gene end by 4 bases; junction bases not matched to a gene: 10. CDR3 length: 17 residues. Germline assignment: CDR1 MGHDK and CDR2 SYGVNS. The CDR3 sequence is CASSELRGTSRPETQYF. In DNA form, the CDR3 reads TGTGCCAGCAGTGAATTACGCGGGACTAGCCGACCAGAGACCCAGTACTTC.

The chain carries TRBV9 and TRBJ2-3; 7 bases are shared with TRBD2. The CDR3 runs 15 residues. V was clipped by 4 bases and J by 6 bases; unmatched bases: 11. The V gene's germline CDR1 is SGDLS and CDR2 YYNGEE. This CDR3 is CASSPIAGVLDTQYF. For the CDR3, the DNA is TGTGCCAGCAGCCCAATAGCGGGTGTCTTGGATACGCAGTATTTT.

The DNA for the CDR3 is TGTGCCAGCAACCCAGGGGGCGCGAACACCGGGGAGCTGTTTTTT. As protein: CASNPGGANTGELFF. This rearrangement joins TRBV12-3 or TRBV12-4 to TRBJ2-2; TRBD1 matches at 8 bases. CDR3 length: 15 residues. The ends lost 7 bases at V and 0 bases at J; junction bases unmatched: 4.

V and J are TRBV9 and TRBJ2-5; 7 bases align to TRBD2. CDR3 length: 16 amino acids. CDR1 and CDR2 (germline): SGDLS, YYNGEE. V shed 4 bases and J 0 bases; nucleotides not matched to a gene: 9. The CDR3 nucleotides read TGTGCCAGCAGCCCGCCCCCGGGGGGTAACCAAGAGACCCAGTACTTC. Encoded protein: CASSPPPGGNQETQYF.

The chain employs TRBV20-1 and TRBJ1-5; D gene ambiguous. The germline V gene has CDR1 DFQATT and CDR2 SNEGSKA (reference sequence). The CDR3 totals 15 residues. Trimming took off 3 bases at V and 3 bases at J, with 15 bases between the two ends. The CDR3 DNA reads as TGCAGTGCTAGTAGGTCCCCTGGACCCAATCAGCCCCAGCATTTT. This codes for CSASRSPGPNQPQHF.

J is TRBJ2-3 and V is TRBV20-1, with a tentative D call TRBD2 (7 bases). From germline, CDR1 is DFQATT and CDR2 SNEGSKA (reference sequence). V was clipped by 3 bases and J by 10 bases, with 20 bases between them. The CDR3 spans 14 residues. CDR3 sequence: CSARVSEGGRAQYF. CDR3 in DNA: TGCAGTGCTAGGGTCTCAGAGGGGGGGAGAGCGCAGTATTTT.

J is TRBJ1-5 and V is TRBV6-1; 9 bases line up with TRBD1. Germline CDR1 and CDR2: MNHNS and SASEGT. Trimming at V came to 5 bases and at J to 0 bases, leaving 14 bases not matched to a gene. CDR3 length equals 19 residues. The DNA of the CDR3 is TGTGCCAGCAGTCCCCCGGGACAGGGCCCTTCAAATAGCAATCAGCCCCAGCATTTT. Protein product: CASSPPGQGPSNSNQPQHF.

The chain combines TRBV18 with TRBJ2-7; no reliable D call. V lost 6 bases to trimming and J lost 4 bases, with 16 bases between them. CDR1 and CDR2 from the germline V gene are KGHSH and LQKENI. This CDR3 is built from 14 residues. The CDR3 loop is CASSRLGGLYEQYF. CDR3 sequence (DNA): TGTGCCAGCTCGCGTCTTGGTGGGTTGTACGAGCAGTACTTC.

Concerning this clonotype itself: Mismatch with germline at one junction end may stem from a read error. The V gene is TRBV12-3 or TRBV12-4, the J gene TRBJ1-1; 9 nucleotides match TRBD1. The CDR3 totals 15 residues. The CDR3 bases are TGTGCCAGCACCCTCCCCGGACAGGGGCGGGGAGAAGCCTTCTTT. This sequence encodes CASTLPGQGRGEAFF.

The chain is built from TRBV28 and TRBJ2-7; D gene uncertain. V was shortened by 3 bases and J by 2 bases, with 14 bases between the two germline ends. CDR3 length: 15 amino acids. Germline CDR1 reads MDHEN; CDR2 reads SYDVKM. The chain's CDR3 is CASSLGADFTYEQYF. CDR3 in DNA: TGTGCCAGCAGTTTGGGTGCGGATTTTACCTACGAGCAGTACTTC.

The chain uses TRBV12-5 and TRBJ1-4; D is undetermined. The germline V and J ends were trimmed by 4 bases and 8 bases, with 5 bases remaining between them. Per the germline V gene, CDR1 is LGHNT and CDR2 is FRNRAP. This CDR3 spans 11 amino acids. Written as DNA, the CDR3 is TGTGCTAGTGGTTCGTCCGAAAAACTGTTTTTT. Protein: CASGSSEKLFF. The full variable domain, with the rest looked up from reference TRBV12-5 and TRBJ1-4, is DARVTQTPRHKVTEMGQEVTMRCQPILGHNTVFWYRQTMMQGLELLAYFRNRAPLDDSGMPKDRFSAEMPDATLATLKIQPSEPRDSAVYFCASGSSEKLFFGSGTQLSVL.

V gene TRBV20-1 combines with J gene TRBJ2-4; D possibly corresponds to TRBD2 (7 bases). The CDR3 contains 15 residues. V was pared by 6 bases and J by 8 bases, with 23 bases between. Germline CDR1 and CDR2: DFQATT and SNEGSKA (reference sequence). DNA of the CDR3: TGCAGTGCCGGCGCCCTCCCGGGGGGCAGAGACATTCAGTACTTC. It translates to CSAGALPGGRDIQYF.

Relative to its sample, this clonotype is medium-sized (0.01 to 0.1%). The V gene is TRBV12-3 or TRBV12-4, the J gene TRBJ2-3; D not certain. The CDR3 runs to 11 residues. Trimming removed 6 bases at V and 2 bases at J, with 3 bases between. CDR3 sequence reads: CASSLTDTQYF. In DNA, the CDR3 is TGTGCCAGCAGCCTCACAGATACGCAGTATTTT.

The chain combines TRBV20-1 with TRBJ2-3; tentative D call: TRBD2 (5 bases). Germline assignment: CDR1 DFQATT and CDR2 SNEGSKA (reference sequence). CDR3 length equals 13 residues. Trimming stripped 3 bases from V and 1 base from J, with 8 bases between. The CDR3 sequence: CSASDGGTDTQYF. CDR3 nucleotides: TGCAGTGCTAGTGACGGGGGCACAGATACGCAGTATTTT.

The chain has TRBV10-2 and TRBJ2-2, with D perhaps assigned TRBD1 or TRBD2 (5 bases each). The CDR3 extends over 17 amino acids. V was clipped by 0 bases and J by 4 bases, with 15 bases between them. Per germline, CDR1 WSHSY and CDR2 SAAADI. Here the CDR3 DNA reads TGCGCCAGCAGTGAGTCGCACGGATGGGGACCCACCGGGGAGCTGTTTTTT. It is translated as CASSESHGWGPTGELFF.

This chain joins TRBV6-5 and TRBJ2-1; 7 bases map to TRBD2. V lost 0 bases, J lost 9 bases, and 5 bases stayed unmatched. Looked up from germline, CDR1 is MNHEY and CDR2 is SVGAGI. The CDR3 totals 14 residues. The CDR3 region is CASSYSATGGEQFF. The CDR3, as DNA: TGTGCCAGCAGTTACTCGGCAACGGGAGGTGAGCAGTTCTTC.

The chain has TRBV30 and TRBJ1-2; 8 bases line up with TRBD1. V shed 8 bases, J shed 8 bases, and the junction held 13 bases outside the gene matches. In germline, CDR1 is GTSNPN, CDR2 SVGIG (reference sequence). This CDR3 comprises 13 residues. As DNA, the CDR3 is TGTGCCGGCACCTCCGGGACAGGAGGAGGCTACACCTTC. Amino acids: CAGTSGTGGGYTF.

The V gene is TRBV4-1, the J gene TRBJ2-7; TRBD1 agrees at 9 bases. V lost 1 base, J lost 5 bases, and 6 bases stayed unmatched. The length of the CDR3 is 15 residues. Germline V CDR1 and CDR2: MGHRA, YSYEKL. CDR3: CASSQVQGATDEQYF. In DNA, the CDR3 is TGCGCCAGCAGCCAAGTACAGGGGGCAACCGACGAGCAGTACTTC.

The V and J genes are TRBV3-1 and TRBJ1-2, with D uncertain. Germline V lookup: CDR1 LGHDT, CDR2 YNNKEL (reference sequence). V shed 3 bases and J shed 5 bases, with 16 bases lying between them. The CDR3 spans 15 residues. CDR3 loop: CASSQSGSLVYGYTF. CDR3 in DNA: TGTGCCAGCAGCCAGAGCGGCAGTTTAGTTTATGGCTACACCTTC.

The chain couples TRBV7-3 to TRBJ1-6; no clear D. V shed 5 bases and J shed 8 bases, with 10 bases lying between them. CDR3 length: 13 residues. Germline values: CDR1 SGHTA, CDR2 FQGTGA. The CDR3 is CASSQSAYSPLHF. In DNA form, the CDR3 reads TGTGCCAGCAGCCAATCAGCGTATTCACCCCTCCACTTT. Full variable domain (outside the CDR3, taken from reference TRBV7-3 and TRBJ1-6): GAGVSQTPSNKVTEKGKYVELRCDPISGHTALYWYRQSLGQGPEFLIYFQGTGAADDSGLPNDRFFAVRPEGSVSTLKIQRTERGDSAVYLCASSQSAYSPLHFGNGTRLTVT.